This T cell receptor beta chain is drawn from a study of T cells in women clearing cervical HPV infection. Turning to the study itself: Cases' blood sampling followed lesion detection by median roughly 160 days (90 to 200).

Study observations and caveats: It is unknown whether associations predate infection; no effector/memory or HPV-specific sorting. Richness plus V gene abundances separated cases from controls with AUC about 0.8.

From germline, CDR1 is MNHEY and CDR2 SVGEGT. The CDR3 runs to 12 residues. TCRdb's table, derived via immunoSEQ multiplex PCR, lists solely in-frame clones and lacks some. The sample has tens of thousands of clones; the top ten hold approximately 5.5%. Details on this clone: The antigen is undetermined. The CDR3 goes on 3 residues after the read ends, and that part is filled in from the germline J gene.

The origin of this receptor is a woman between 18 and 69 years old with a cervical HPV16 infection that either progressed to CIN3+ or cleared (not recorded which). The chain uses TRBV6-2 or TRBV6-3 and TRBJ2-3, with D unresolved. Sequenced material: blood buffy coat. The sequenced CDR3 bases are TGTGCCAGCAACAGTTGGCAAGAGACG. Protein product: CASNSWQET. The full CDR3 reads CASNSWQETQYF.